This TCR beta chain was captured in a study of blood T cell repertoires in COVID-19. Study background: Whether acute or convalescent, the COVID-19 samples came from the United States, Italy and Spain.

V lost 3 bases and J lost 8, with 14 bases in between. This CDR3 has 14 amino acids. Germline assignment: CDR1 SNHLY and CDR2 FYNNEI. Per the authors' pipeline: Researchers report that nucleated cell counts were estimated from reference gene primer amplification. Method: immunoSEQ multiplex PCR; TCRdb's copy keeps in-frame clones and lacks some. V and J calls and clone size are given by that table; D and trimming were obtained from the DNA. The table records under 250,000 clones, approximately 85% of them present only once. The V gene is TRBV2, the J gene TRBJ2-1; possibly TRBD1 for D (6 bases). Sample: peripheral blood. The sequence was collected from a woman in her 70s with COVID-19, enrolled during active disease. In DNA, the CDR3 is TGTGCCAGCAGTGACCAAGGGGGTTGGGATGAGCAGTTCTTC. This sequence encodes CASSDQGGWDEQFF.